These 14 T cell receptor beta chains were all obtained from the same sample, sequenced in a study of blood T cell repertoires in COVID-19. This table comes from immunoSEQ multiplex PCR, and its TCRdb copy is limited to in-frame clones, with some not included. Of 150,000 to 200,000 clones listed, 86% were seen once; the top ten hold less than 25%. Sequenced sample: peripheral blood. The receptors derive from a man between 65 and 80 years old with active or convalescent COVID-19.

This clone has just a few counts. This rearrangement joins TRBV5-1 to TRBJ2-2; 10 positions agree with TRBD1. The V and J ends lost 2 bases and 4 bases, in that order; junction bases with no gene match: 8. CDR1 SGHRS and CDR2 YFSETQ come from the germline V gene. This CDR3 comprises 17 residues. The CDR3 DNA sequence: TGCGCCAGCAGCTTTTTAGGACAGGGGGTCGGCACCGGGGAGCTGTTTTTT. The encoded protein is CASSFLGQGVGTGELFF. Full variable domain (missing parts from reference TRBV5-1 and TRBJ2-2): KAGVTQTPRYLIKTRGQQVTLSCSPISGHRSVSWYQQTPGQGLQFLFEYFSETQRNKGNFPGRFSGRQFSNSRSEMNVSTLELGDSALYLCASSFLGQGVGTGELFFGEGSRLTVL.

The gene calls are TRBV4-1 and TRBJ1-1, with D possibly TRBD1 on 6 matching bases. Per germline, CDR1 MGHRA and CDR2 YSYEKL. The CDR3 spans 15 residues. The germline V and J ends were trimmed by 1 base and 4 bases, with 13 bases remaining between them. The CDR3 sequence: CASSQGTGRATEAFF. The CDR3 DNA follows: TGCGCCAGCAGCCAAGGAACAGGGCGGGCCACTGAAGCTTTCTTT.

In nucleotides, the CDR3 is TGCGCCAGCAGCTACAGGGGCTCTGGGGCCAACGTCCTGACTTTC. It is translated as CASSYRGSGANVLTF. The chain carries TRBV4-3 and TRBJ2-6; 7 nucleotides agree with TRBD1. The trim removed 5 bases at V and 0 bases at J, leaving 1 base unmatched. This CDR3 comprises 15 residues. CDR1 and CDR2 from the germline V gene are LGHNA and YSLEER.

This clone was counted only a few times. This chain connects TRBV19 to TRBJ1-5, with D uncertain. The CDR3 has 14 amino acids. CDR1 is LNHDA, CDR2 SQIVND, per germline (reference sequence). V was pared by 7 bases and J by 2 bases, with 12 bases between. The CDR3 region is CASMRGRGNQPQHF. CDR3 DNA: TGTGCCAGTATGCGGGGTAGAGGCAATCAGCCCCAGCATTTT. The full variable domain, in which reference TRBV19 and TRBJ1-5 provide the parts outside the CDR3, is DGGITQSPKYLFRKEGQNVTLSCEQNLNHDAMYWYRQDPGQGLRLIYYSQIVNDFQKGDIAEGYSVSREKKESFPLTVTSAQKNPTAFYLCASMRGRGNQPQHFGDGTRLSIL.

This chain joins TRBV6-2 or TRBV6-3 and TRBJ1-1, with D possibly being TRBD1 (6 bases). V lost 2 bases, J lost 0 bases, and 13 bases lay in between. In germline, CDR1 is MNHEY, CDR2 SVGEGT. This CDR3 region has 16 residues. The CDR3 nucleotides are TGTGCCAGCAGTTACCCCGACGGGGGGCTGAACACTGAAGCTTTCTTT. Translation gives CASSYPDGGLNTEAFF.

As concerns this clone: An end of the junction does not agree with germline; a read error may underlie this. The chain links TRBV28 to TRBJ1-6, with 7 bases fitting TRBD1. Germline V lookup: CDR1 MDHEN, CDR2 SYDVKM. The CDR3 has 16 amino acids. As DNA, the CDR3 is TGTGCCAGCACCTATTGGACAGGCCGCCCTAATGCACCCCTCCACTTT. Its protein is CASTYWTGRPNAPLHF.

The CDR3: CASSPGPGLAGAVDEQFF. For the CDR3, the DNA is TGTGCCAGCAGCCCGGGCCCGGGACTAGCGGGGGCCGTGGATGAGCAGTTCTTC. The chain has TRBV11-3 and TRBJ2-1, with TRBD2 identical over 14 bases. The CDR3 extends over 18 amino acids. The V segment lost 5 bases and the J segment 8 bases; nucleotides outside the gene matches: 14. Germline lookup yields CDR1 SGHNT and CDR2 YENEEA.

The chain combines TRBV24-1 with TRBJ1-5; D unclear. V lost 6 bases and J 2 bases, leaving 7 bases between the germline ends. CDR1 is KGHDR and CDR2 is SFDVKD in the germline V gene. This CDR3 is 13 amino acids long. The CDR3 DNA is TGTGCCACCAGTTTCCAGGGCAATCAGCCCCAGCATTTT. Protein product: CATSFQGNQPQHF.

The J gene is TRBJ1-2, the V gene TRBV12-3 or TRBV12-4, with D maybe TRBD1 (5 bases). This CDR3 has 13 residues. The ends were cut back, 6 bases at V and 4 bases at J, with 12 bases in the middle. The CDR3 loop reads CASSPGGSYGYTF. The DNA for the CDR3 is TGTGCCAGCAGCCCCGGGGGATCCTATGGCTACACCTTC.

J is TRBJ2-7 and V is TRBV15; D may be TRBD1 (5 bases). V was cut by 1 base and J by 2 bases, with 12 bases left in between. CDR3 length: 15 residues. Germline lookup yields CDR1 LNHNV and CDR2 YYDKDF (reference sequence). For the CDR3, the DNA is TGTGCCACCAGCAGAGGGGGCGCGACGGCCTACGAGCAGTACTTC. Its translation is CATSRGGATAYEQYF.

As DNA, the CDR3 is TGTGCCAGCAGTCTTACGGGTTACACTGAAGCTTTCTTT. The encoded protein is CASSLTGYTEAFF. The V and J genes are TRBV27 and TRBJ1-1; D not certain. Trimming took off 5 bases at V and 3 bases at J, with 10 bases between the two ends. The CDR3 covers 13 residues. Germline CDR1 and CDR2: MNHEY and SMNVEV (reference sequence).

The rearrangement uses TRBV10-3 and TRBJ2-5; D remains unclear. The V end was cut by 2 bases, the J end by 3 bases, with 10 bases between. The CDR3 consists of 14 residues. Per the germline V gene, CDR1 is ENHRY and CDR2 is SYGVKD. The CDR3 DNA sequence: TGTGCCATCAGTGAGGAAGTCAGAAAAGAGACCCAGTACTTC. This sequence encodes CAISEEVRKETQYF.

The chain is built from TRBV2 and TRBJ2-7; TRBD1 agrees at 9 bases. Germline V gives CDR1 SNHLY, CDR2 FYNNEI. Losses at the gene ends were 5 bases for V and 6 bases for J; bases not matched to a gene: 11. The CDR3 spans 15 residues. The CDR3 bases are TGTGCCAGCAGTTCACCTGGACAGGGGATCTCCGAGCAGTACTTC. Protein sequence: CASSSPGQGISEQYF.

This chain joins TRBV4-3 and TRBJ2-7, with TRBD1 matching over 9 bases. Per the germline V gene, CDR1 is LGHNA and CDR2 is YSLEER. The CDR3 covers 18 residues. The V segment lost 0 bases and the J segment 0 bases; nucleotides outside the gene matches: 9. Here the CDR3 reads CASSQDRIDRGFSYEQYF. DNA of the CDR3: TGCGCCAGCAGCCAAGATCGAATTGACAGGGGGTTCTCCTACGAGCAGTACTTC.